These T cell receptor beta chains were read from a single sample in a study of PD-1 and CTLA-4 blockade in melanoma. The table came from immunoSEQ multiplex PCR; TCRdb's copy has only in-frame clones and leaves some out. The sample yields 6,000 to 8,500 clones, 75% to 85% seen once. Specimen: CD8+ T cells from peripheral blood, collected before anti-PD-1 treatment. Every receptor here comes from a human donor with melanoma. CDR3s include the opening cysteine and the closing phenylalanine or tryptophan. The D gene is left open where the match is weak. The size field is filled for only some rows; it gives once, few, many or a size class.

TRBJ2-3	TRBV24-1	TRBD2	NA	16	TGTGCCACCAGTGAGGGGCGAGCGGGGGGAGCAGATACGCAGTATTTT	CATSEGRAGGADTQYF
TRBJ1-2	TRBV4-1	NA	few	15	TGCGCCAGCAGCCTCCTTGGGGAGGGTAACTATGGCTACACCTTC	CASSLLGEGNYGYTF
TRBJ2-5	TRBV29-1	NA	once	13	TGCAGCGTTGACGACCCAGTAAGGGCGACCCAGTACTTC	CSVDDPVRATQYF
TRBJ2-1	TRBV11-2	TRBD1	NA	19	TGTGCCAGCAGCTCCTACCGGGACAGTCTAAAGAGCTCCTACAATGAGCAGTTCTTC	CASSSYRDSLKSSYNEQFF
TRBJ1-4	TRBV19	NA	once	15	TGTGCCAGTAGTATAGTTCGGGGTTGGGGTGAAAAACTGTTTTTT	CASSIVRGWGEKLFF
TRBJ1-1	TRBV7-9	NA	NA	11	TGTGCCAGCTGGGGGGGCACTGAAGCTTTCTTT	CASWGGTEAFF
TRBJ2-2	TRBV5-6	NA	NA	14	TGTGCCAGCAGCTTGGTACAGGTAGCCGGGGAGCTGTTTTTT	CASSLVQVAGELFF
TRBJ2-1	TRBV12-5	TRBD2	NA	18	TGTGCTAGTGGTTTCTACGTATACTCGGGGGGTCTTTACAATGAGCAGTTCTTC	CASGFYVYSGGLYNEQFF
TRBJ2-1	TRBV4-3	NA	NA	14	TGCGCCAGCAGCCAAGGCGGATATGGAGATGAGCAGTTCTTC	CASSQGGYGDEQFF
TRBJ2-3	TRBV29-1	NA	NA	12	TGCAGCGTTGTTCCCGCTCTGGATACGCAGTATTTT	CSVVPALDTQYF
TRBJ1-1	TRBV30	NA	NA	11	TGTGCCTGGAGTCCCGGCGGGGTGGCTTTCTTT	CAWSPGGVAFF
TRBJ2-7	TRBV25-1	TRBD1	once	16	TGTGCCAGCAGTGACAGGCAGGGGGCCCGAATCTACGAGCAGTACTTC	CASSDRQGARIYEQYF
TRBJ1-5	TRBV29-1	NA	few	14	TGCAGCGTCGGTCCAAGCTATAGCAATCAGCCCCAGCATTTT	CSVGPSYSNQPQHF
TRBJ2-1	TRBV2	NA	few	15	TGTGCCAGCACCCCACGGGACGGGTCCTACAATGAGCAGTTCTTC	CASTPRDGSYNEQFF
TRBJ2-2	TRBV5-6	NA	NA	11	TGTGCCAGCAGCGACACCGGGGAGCTGTTTTTT	CASSDTGELFF
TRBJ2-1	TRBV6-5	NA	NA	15	TGTGCCAGCAGTTACAGTAAGGGTTCCTACAATGAGCAGTTCTTC	CASSYSKGSYNEQFF
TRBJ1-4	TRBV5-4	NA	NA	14	TGTGCCAGCAGCTGGTCAGGAGGAGATGAAAAACTGTTTTTT	CASSWSGGDEKLFF